The 27 T cell receptor beta chains below were found in one sample sequenced in a study of blood T cell repertoires in COVID-19. TCRdb keeps only in-frame clones here, not all; method: immunoSEQ multiplex PCR. The data show about 48,000 clones, roughly nine tenths seen once. Sequenced sample: peripheral blood. The receptors were sampled from a man aged 70-80 years with acute or convalescent COVID-19.

The V call is TRBV30, the J call TRBJ1-1; the match to TRBD1 covers 9 bases. V lost 5 bases to trimming and J lost 0 bases; unmatched junction nucleotides: 1. The CDR3 consists of 13 residues. The germline CDR1 and CDR2 sequences are GTSNPN and SVGIG (reference sequence). CDR3 coding DNA: TGTGCCTGGGGACAGGGGTTGAACACTGAAGCTTTCTTT. Its translation is CAWGQGLNTEAFF.

The rearrangement uses TRBV9 and TRBJ2-5, with 9 bases that match TRBD2. Germline lookup yields CDR1 SGDLS and CDR2 YYNGEE. This CDR3 has 17 residues. Trimming took 0 bases from V and 5 from J; bases not matched to a gene: 11. The CDR3 nucleotides are TGTGCCAGCAGCGTAGGCTCCGGCGGGGGGGCAGCGGAGACCCAGTACTTC. It encodes CASSVGSGGGAAETQYF.

CDR3 sequence: CASSYSPGHNYGYTF. In DNA, the CDR3 is TGTGCCAGCAGTTACTCCCCGGGACACAACTATGGCTACACCTTC. The rearrangement links TRBV6-6 to TRBJ1-2; possibly TRBD1 for D (6 bases). V was cut by 0 bases and J by 2 bases, with 10 bases left in between. The CDR3 has 15 residues. From germline, CDR1 is MNHNY and CDR2 SVGAGI (reference sequence).

The V gene is TRBV7-2, the J gene TRBJ1-6; 7 bases agree with TRBD1. The J segment lost 5 bases and the V segment lost 2 bases, leaving 6 bases of the junction unmatched. Germline V gene sequence: CDR1 SGHTA, CDR2 FQGNSA. This CDR3 spans 16 amino acids. Here the CDR3 reads CASSLRRGRNNSPLHF. CDR3 nucleotides: TGTGCCAGCAGCTTACGTAGGGGGCGGAATAATTCACCCCTCCACTTT.

This chain connects TRBV6-5 to TRBJ2-2; possibly TRBD1 for D (6 bases). There are 13 residues in the CDR3. Per the germline V gene, CDR1 is MNHEY and CDR2 is SVGAGI. Trimming stripped 6 bases from V and 7 bases from J, with 12 bases between. CDR3: CASSRRGFGELFF. CDR3 sequence (DNA): TGTGCCAGCAGCCGCAGGGGTTTCGGGGAGCTGTTTTTT.

The chain has TRBV30 and TRBJ1-2, with TRBD1 matching over 11 bases. Germline V gene lookup returns CDR1 GTSNPN and CDR2 SVGIG (reference sequence). The V gene end was trimmed by 8 bases and the J gene end by 5 bases; junction bases not matched to a gene: 1. This CDR3 has 11 residues. The CDR3 region has the DNA TGTGCCGGGACAGGGGGGTATGGCTACACCTTC. Translated, it gives CAGTGGYGYTF.

The chain has TRBV30 and TRBJ1-3; TRBD1 matches at 9 bases. Germline CDR1 reads GTSNPN; CDR2 reads SVGIG (reference sequence). This CDR3 is built from 15 residues. V gave up 5 bases and J gave up 3 bases; unmatched junction bases: 8. CDR3 in amino acids: CAWGLQGAIGNTIYF. The CDR3 bases are TGTGCCTGGGGTCTACAGGGGGCTATTGGAAACACCATATATTTT.

This chain links TRBV4-3 with TRBJ1-1, with D possibly being TRBD1 (6 bases). The CDR3 is 15 residues long. V was shortened by 4 bases and J by 0 bases, with 12 bases between the two germline ends. CDR1 and CDR2 from the germline V gene are LGHNA and YSLEER. The CDR3 region has the DNA TGCGCCAGCAGCCGACAGGAGAACATGAACACTGAAGCTTTCTTT. Its translation: CASSRQENMNTEAFF.

The chain joins TRBV28 to TRBJ2-4; D not certain. Trimming cost V 5 bases and J 0 bases, with 8 bases left between them. This CDR3 has 14 amino acids. Germline CDR1 MDHEN, CDR2 SYDVKM. The CDR3 DNA reads TGTGCCAGCAGTCAAGAACTAGCCAAAAACATTCAGTACTTC. This codes for CASSQELAKNIQYF.

V is TRBV28 and J is TRBJ1-3; TRBD1 matches at 7 bases. CDR1 MDHEN and CDR2 SYDVKM come from the germline V gene. The ends lost 2 bases at V and 6 bases at J; junction bases unmatched: 13. The CDR3 extends over 17 amino acids. The CDR3: CASSLRVLGTAKNTIYF. The CDR3, as DNA: TGTGCCAGCAGTTTAAGGGTCCTTGGGACAGCCAAAAACACCATATATTTT.

The CDR3 loop is CASSSGQESTNEKLFF. The CDR3 nucleotides are TGCGCCAGCAGCTCCGGACAGGAGTCAACTAATGAAAAACTGTTTTTT. The chain employs TRBV5-1 and TRBJ1-4, with TRBD1 identical over 7 bases. The V and J ends lost 3 bases and 0 bases, in that order; junction bases with no gene match: 5. The CDR3 covers 16 residues. Germline V gene sequence: CDR1 SGHRS, CDR2 YFSETQ.

This clone has a single count. The rearrangement uses TRBV4-3 and TRBJ2-1; D possibly corresponds to TRBD2 (6 bases). Trimming shortened V by 2 bases and J by 6 bases, and 14 bases separated the two germline ends. Per the germline V gene, CDR1 is LGHNA and CDR2 is YSLEER. This CDR3 is 15 amino acids long. CDR3 nucleotides: TGCGCCAGCAGCCAATCTACGACTAGTCTCAATGAGCAGTTCTTC. Translated, it gives CASSQSTTSLNEQFF.

The chain couples TRBV27 to TRBJ1-1, with D maybe TRBD1 (5 bases). CDR3 length: 13 residues. The germline V gene encodes CDR1 MNHEY and CDR2 SMNVEV (reference sequence). V shed 7 bases and J shed 1 base, with 10 bases lying between them. Written as DNA, the CDR3 is TGTGCCAGCAACCGGGGGAGGAACACTGAAGCTTTCTTT. Translation gives CASNRGRNTEAFF.

This chain joins TRBV19 and TRBJ1-3; D is unresolved. V dropped 10 bases and J dropped 5 bases, with 24 bases sitting between them. The germline CDR1 and CDR2 sequences are LNHDA and SQIVND (reference sequence). The CDR3 length is 16 residues. The DNA for the CDR3 is TGTGCCACGCCCCGCGGCAGCTCGAGGTCGAGAAACACCATATATTTT. Translation gives CATPRGSSRSRNTIYF.

This chain links TRBV5-6 with TRBJ2-3, with 7 bases matching TRBD2. Trimming removed 2 bases from V and 3 bases from J; junction bases left unmatched: 9. Germline V CDR1 and CDR2: SGHDT, YYEEEE. The CDR3 runs to 16 residues. This CDR3 reads CASSFRLAGVTDTQYF. The CDR3 coding sequence is TGTGCCAGCAGCTTCAGACTAGCCGGCGTGACAGATACGCAGTATTTT. The complete variable domain, with remaining parts taken from reference TRBV5-6 and TRBJ2-3, reads DAGVTQSPTHLIKTRGQQVTLRCSPKSGHDTVSWYQQALGQGPQFIFQYYEEEERQRGNFPDRFSGHQFPNYSSELNVNALLLGDSALYLCASSFRLAGVTDTQYFGPGTRLTVL.

The V and J genes are TRBV7-3 and TRBJ2-1; 10 nucleotides align to TRBD2. This CDR3 has 17 residues. Looked up from germline, CDR1 is SGHTA and CDR2 is FQGTGA. The V and J ends lost 2 bases and 5 bases, in that order; junction bases with no gene match: 9. DNA for the CDR3: TGTGCCAGCAGCTTACGGCTAGCGGGGGCCCACCACAATGAGCAGTTCTTC. Its protein product is CASSLRLAGAHHNEQFF.

V is TRBV5-3 and J is TRBJ2-7; 8 nucleotides agree with TRBD1. TRBV5-3 carries the ORF label, with uncertain function. The CDR3 is 16 amino acids. V dropped 2 bases and J dropped 3; count of bases not matched to a gene: 10. The CDR3 nucleotides read TGTGCCAGAAGCTTACAATGGGACAGGCGCCTCTACGAGCAGTACTTC. Translated, it gives CARSLQWDRRLYEQYF.

The rearrangement joins TRBV9 to TRBJ2-2; a weak D match, TRBD2 (5 bases). Trimming removed 4 bases from V and 2 bases from J, with 15 bases in between. The germline gives CDR1 SGDLS, CDR2 YYNGEE. This CDR3 contains 16 residues. The CDR3 DNA follows: TGTGCCAGCAGCCCCAGACTACTTCCTAACACCGGGGAGCTGTTTTTT. It specifies CASSPRLLPNTGELFF.

The V call is TRBV5-1, the J call TRBJ1-6; perhaps TRBD1 as D (5 bases). Per the germline V gene, CDR1 is SGHRS and CDR2 is YFSETQ. The V end was cut by 0 bases, the J end by 8 bases, with 6 bases between. The CDR3 extends over 13 amino acids. For the CDR3, the DNA is TGCGCCAGCAGCTTGGGCAGGGATTCACCCCTCCACTTT. Its translation is CASSLGRDSPLHF.

The chain links TRBV10-3 to TRBJ1-1; TRBD1 matches 12 bases. The CDR3 covers 16 residues. The ends lost 3 bases at V and 2 bases at J; junction bases unmatched: 4. Germline V lookup: CDR1 ENHRY, CDR2 SYGVKD. The DNA for the CDR3 is TGTGCCATCAGTGATCCGGGACAGGGGGCAAACACTGAAGCTTTCTTT. It translates to CAISDPGQGANTEAFF.

The chain combines TRBV11-2 with TRBJ1-2, with TRBD1 matching over 11 bases. The CDR3 totals 16 residues. The V gene end was trimmed by 4 bases and the J gene end by 5 bases; junction bases not matched to a gene: 9. In germline, CDR1 is SGHAT, CDR2 FQNNGV. In DNA form, the CDR3 reads TGTGCCAGCAGCTCCCCGGACAGGGGGCGTAATTATGGCTACACCTTC. Translated, it gives CASSSPDRGRNYGYTF.

The chain carries TRBV7-3 and TRBJ1-6, with D possibly being TRBD1 (6 bases). Looked up from germline, CDR1 is SGHTA and CDR2 is FQGTGA. This CDR3 contains 13 residues. V was shortened by 0 bases and J by 14 bases, with 11 bases between the two germline ends. The CDR3 coding sequence is TGTGCCAGCAGCTTAACCCGACAGGCAACCCTCCACTTT. It yields the protein CASSLTRQATLHF.

The rearrangement joins TRBV7-2 to TRBJ2-7, with TRBD1 identical over 7 bases. Germline V CDR1 and CDR2: SGHTA, FQGNSA. The CDR3 runs to 14 residues. Losses at the gene ends were 3 bases for V and 7 bases for J; bases not matched to a gene: 9. In nucleotides, the CDR3 is TGTGCCAGCAGCTTGAGGCCCCAGGGGGAAGAGCAGTACTTC. Protein: CASSLRPQGEEQYF.

The rearrangement joins TRBV20-1 to TRBJ1-2; maybe TRBD1 (5 bases). The V end was cut by 3 bases, the J end by 8 bases, with 22 bases between. Germline CDR1 reads DFQATT; CDR2 reads SNEGSKA (reference sequence). This CDR3 has 15 residues. The CDR3 loop is CSASSLSFLRGGYTF. For the CDR3, the DNA is TGCAGTGCTAGTAGTTTGTCCTTTCTTAGGGGAGGCTACACCTTC.

The rearrangement links TRBV7-2 to TRBJ1-2; TRBD1 might be the D (5 bases). Germline CDR1 is SGHTA and CDR2 is FQGNSA. Trimming shortened V by 6 bases and J by 4 bases, and 15 bases separated the two germline ends. This CDR3 spans 14 amino acids. The CDR3 loop is CASRRGGPAYGYTF. The DNA of the CDR3 is TGTGCCAGCAGACGGGGGGGACCCGCCTATGGCTACACCTTC. Based on the CDR3 plus reference TRBV7-2 and TRBJ1-2, the full variable domain is GAGVSQSPSNKVTEKGKDVELRCDPISGHTALYWYRQSLGQGLEFLIYFQGNSAPDKSGLPSDRFSAERTGGSVSTLTIQRTQQEDSAVYLCASRRGGPAYGYTFGSGTRLTVV.

The chain uses TRBV19 and TRBJ2-3; a possible D gene is TRBD2 (7 bases). The CDR3 contains 17 residues. The germline V gene has CDR1 LNHDA and CDR2 SQIVND (reference sequence). V was shortened by 5 bases and J by 2 bases, with 20 bases between the two germline ends. The DNA of the CDR3 is TGTGCCAGTAGTTCGGGCGGGGGCCTTACATTCACAGATACGCAGTATTTT. It translates to CASSSGGGLTFTDTQYF.

This clone was recorded a few times. The gene calls are TRBV7-9 and TRBJ1-3; D is unresolved. The CDR3 is 15 residues long. Germline V CDR1 and CDR2: SEHNR, FQNEAQ (reference sequence). V lost 0 bases and J 0 bases, leaving 6 bases between the germline ends. The DNA of the CDR3 is TGTGCCAGCAGCTTAGCCAGAACCTCTGGAAACACCATATATTTT. Its translation is CASSLARTSGNTIYF.